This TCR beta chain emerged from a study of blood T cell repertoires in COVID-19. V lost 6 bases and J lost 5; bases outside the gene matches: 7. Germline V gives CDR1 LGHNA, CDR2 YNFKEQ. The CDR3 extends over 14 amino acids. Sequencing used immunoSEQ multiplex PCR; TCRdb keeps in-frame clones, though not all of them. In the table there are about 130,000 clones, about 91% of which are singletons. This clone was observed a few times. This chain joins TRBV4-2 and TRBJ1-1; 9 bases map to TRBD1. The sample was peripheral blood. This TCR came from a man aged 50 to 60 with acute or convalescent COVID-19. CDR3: CASSQTGGYTEAFF. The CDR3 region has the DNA TGTGCCAGCAGTCAAACAGGGGGCTATACTGAAGCTTTCTTT.